This T cell receptor (beta chain) is drawn from a study of stem cell transplantation in POMP-related autoinflammatory disease. Looking at the study overall: CD8+ T cells were low and CD4+ cells naive-skewed before transplant.

As to this clone: Its matching antigen is unknown.

Overall study results and limits: Unique TRB V-J gene pairings were limited in number in patients with PRAID.

The V end was cut by 6 bases, the J end by 4 bases, with 8 bases between. The CDR3 contains 12 residues. Per the germline V gene, CDR1 is KGHDR and CDR2 is SFDVKD. The table came from immunoSEQ multiplex PCR; TCRdb's copy has only in-frame clones and leaves some out. The sample contains tens of thousands of clones, roughly 90% of which appear only once. The rearrangement joins TRBV24-1 to TRBJ2-5; the D gene is possibly TRBD1 (5 bases). This clonotype originated in a human patient with POMP-related autoinflammation and immune dysregulation (PRAID). Some T cells may be supplied by the graft donor. Sequencing was performed on CD4+ T cells from PBMCs, taken after stem cell transplantation. CDR3 sequence: CATSKGRETQYF. In DNA, the CDR3 is TGTGCCACCAGTAAGGGGCGAGAGACCCAGTACTTC.